The rows below give T cell receptor beta chains drawn from one sample of a study of T cells in localized non-small cell lung cancer. Measured with immunoSEQ multiplex PCR; TCRdb has only the in-frame clones, and not every one. The sample holds 25,000 to 30,000 clones; more than 70% are singletons and the top ten take 10% to 15%. The sequencing used peripheral blood, collected before any cancer treatment. The receptors were sampled from a female donor at least 60 years old with stage III squamous cell lung carcinoma. Each CDR3 is given with its conserved first and last residue. Fields, in order: V gene, D gene, clone size, J gene, CDR3 protein, CDR3 DNA. D genes are given only for firm matches. Rows may omit the clone size; those that give it use once, few, many or a size class.

v_call: TRBV18; d_call: TRBD1; clone_size: few; j_call: TRBJ1-2; cdr3_aa: CASSPTGGIWYGYTF; cdr3_nt: TGTGCCAGCTCACCTACAGGGGGCATCTGGTATGGCTACACCTTC
v_call: TRBV18; d_call: NA; clone_size: few; j_call: TRBJ1-2; cdr3_aa: CASSPEKGGYYGYTF; cdr3_nt: TGTGCCAGCTCACCCGAAAAGGGGGGGTACTATGGCTACACCTTC
v_call: TRBV27; d_call: NA; clone_size: once; j_call: TRBJ1-1; cdr3_aa: CASSLRDSGGAFF; cdr3_nt: TGTGCCAGCAGTTTAAGGGACTCTGGTGGGGCTTTCTTT
v_call: TRBV19; d_call: NA; clone_size: NA; j_call: TRBJ1-2; cdr3_aa: CASSLLVQSNYGYTF; cdr3_nt: TGTGCCAGTAGTCTACTGGTCCAATCGAACTATGGCTACACCTTC
v_call: TRBV11-2; d_call: NA; clone_size: NA; j_call: TRBJ2-3; cdr3_aa: CASAPAGTPTDTQYF; cdr3_nt: TGTGCCAGCGCTCCGGCCGGGACCCCTACAGATACGCAGTATTTT
v_call: TRBV27; d_call: NA; clone_size: few; j_call: TRBJ1-6; cdr3_aa: CASSFGEQGTYNSPLHF; cdr3_nt: TGTGCCAGCAGTTTTGGAGAACAGGGAACCTATAATTCACCCCTCCACTTT
v_call: TRBV5-4; d_call: TRBD2; clone_size: NA; j_call: TRBJ2-5; cdr3_aa: CASSPGTAGGYQETQYF; cdr3_nt: TGTGCCAGCAGCCCCGGAACAGCGGGGGGGTACCAAGAGACCCAGTACTTC
v_call: TRBV6-1; d_call: NA; clone_size: NA; j_call: TRBJ2-4; cdr3_aa: CASSEVWAGAAKNIQYF; cdr3_nt: TGTGCCAGCAGTGAAGTCTGGGCAGGGGCTGCCAAAAACATTCAGTACTTC
v_call: TRBV5-4; d_call: TRBD1; clone_size: NA; j_call: TRBJ1-3; cdr3_aa: CASQRDRGSGNTIYF; cdr3_nt: TGTGCCAGCCAGCGGGACAGGGGCTCTGGAAACACCATATATTTT
v_call: TRBV4-2; d_call: TRBD1; clone_size: once; j_call: TRBJ1-2; cdr3_aa: CASSRQGQGDTF; cdr3_nt: TGTGCCAGCAGCCGCCAGGGACAGGGAGACACCTTC
v_call: TRBV19; d_call: TRBD1; clone_size: NA; j_call: TRBJ2-1; cdr3_aa: CASSPPTGRTYNEQFF; cdr3_nt: TGTGCCAGTAGCCCCCCGACAGGGCGTACCTACAATGAGCAGTTCTTC
v_call: TRBV6-5; d_call: NA; clone_size: NA; j_call: TRBJ2-7; cdr3_aa: CASSPTGKYEQYF; cdr3_nt: TGTGCCAGCAGTCCCACAGGGAAGTACGAGCAGTACTTC
v_call: TRBV19; d_call: NA; clone_size: NA; j_call: TRBJ1-2; cdr3_aa: CASSIDGSMGGYTF; cdr3_nt: TGTGCCAGTAGTATAGATGGGTCCATGGGAGGCTACACCTTC
v_call: TRBV5-1; d_call: NA; clone_size: NA; j_call: TRBJ2-5; cdr3_aa: CASSLALAPDGQETQYF; cdr3_nt: TGCGCCAGCAGCTTGGCCCTGGCCCCCGACGGCCAAGAGACCCAGTACTTC
v_call: TRBV28; d_call: NA; clone_size: NA; j_call: TRBJ1-2; cdr3_aa: CASSSAARGFTF; cdr3_nt: TGTGCCAGCAGTTCGGCGGCCCGGGGGTTCACCTTC
v_call: TRBV6-5; d_call: NA; clone_size: once; j_call: TRBJ2-6; cdr3_aa: CASSYSSGANVLTF; cdr3_nt: TGTGCCAGCAGTTACTCCTCTGGGGCCAACGTCCTGACTTTC
v_call: TRBV19; d_call: NA; clone_size: NA; j_call: TRBJ2-5; cdr3_aa: CASSMGRKETQYF; cdr3_nt: TGTGCCAGTAGTATGGGGCGGAAAGAGACCCAGTACTTC
v_call: TRBV7-2; d_call: NA; clone_size: NA; j_call: TRBJ1-1; cdr3_aa: CASSLQGFITEAFF; cdr3_nt: TGTGCCAGCAGCTTGCAGGGATTTATCACTGAAGCTTTCTTT